Listed below are T cell receptor beta chains from one sample, sequenced in a study of cytomegalovirus exposure and HLA in healthy donors. TCRdb keeps only in-frame clones here, not all; method: immunoSEQ multiplex PCR. Counted here are roughly 150,000 clones, almost 80% occurring once; the ten biggest clones make up less than 2%. The specimen was PBMCs. The receptor set was obtained from a woman aged 25-40 years in good health and CMV-seronegative. Both conserved end residues are part of each CDR3. D genes are given only for firm matches. Size is stated for part of the rows, as once, few or many counts, or as a class when the clone is expanded.

clone_size: -; d_call: -; v_call: TRBV19; j_call: TRBJ1-4; cdr3_aa: CASMGLTPEKLFF; cdr3_nt: TGTGCCAGTATGGGCCTCACCCCCGAAAAACTGTTTTTT
clone_size: -; d_call: -; v_call: TRBV21-1; j_call: TRBJ2-3; cdr3_aa: CASTPTSGGAKGTDTQYF; cdr3_nt: TGTGCCAGCACCCCTACTAGCGGGGGGGCCAAGGGCACAGATACGCAGTATTTT
clone_size: -; d_call: -; v_call: TRBV4-3; j_call: TRBJ2-2; cdr3_aa: CASSQAVKTGELFF; cdr3_nt: TGCGCCAGCAGCCAAGCGGTCAAAACCGGGGAGCTGTTTTTT
clone_size: -; d_call: TRBD1; v_call: TRBV9; j_call: TRBJ2-1; cdr3_aa: CASSLGQGADNEQFF; cdr3_nt: TGTGCCAGCAGCCTTGGACAGGGGGCGGACAATGAGCAGTTCTTC
clone_size: -; d_call: TRBD1; v_call: TRBV7-3; j_call: TRBJ2-2; cdr3_aa: CASSSGQSNTGELFF; cdr3_nt: TGTGCCAGCAGCTCGGGACAGTCCAACACCGGGGAGCTGTTTTTT
clone_size: -; d_call: -; v_call: TRBV7-2; j_call: TRBJ2-3; cdr3_aa: CASSPRGLGTDTQYF; cdr3_nt: TGTGCCAGCAGCCCGCGGGGGCTGGGGACAGATACGCAGTATTTT
clone_size: -; d_call: -; v_call: TRBV19; j_call: TRBJ1-5; cdr3_aa: CASSHLGNQPQHF; cdr3_nt: TGTGCCAGTAGCCATCTCGGGAATCAGCCCCAGCATTTT
clone_size: -; d_call: TRBD1; v_call: TRBV28; j_call: TRBJ2-1; cdr3_aa: CASSLPPGTGVYADEQFF; cdr3_nt: TGTGCCAGCAGTTTACCCCCAGGAACAGGGGTTTATGCAGATGAGCAGTTCTTC
clone_size: -; d_call: -; v_call: TRBV27; j_call: TRBJ1-3; cdr3_aa: CASSSDISGNTIYF; cdr3_nt: TGTGCCAGCAGTTCGGACATCTCTGGAAACACCATATATTTT
clone_size: -; d_call: TRBD2; v_call: TRBV27; j_call: TRBJ2-1; cdr3_aa: CASTLGGSSYNEQFF; cdr3_nt: TGTGCCAGCACCTTGGGCGGGAGCTCCTACAATGAGCAGTTCTTC
clone_size: -; d_call: TRBD2; v_call: TRBV7-9; j_call: TRBJ2-1; cdr3_aa: CASSSPHTSGEHEQFF; cdr3_nt: TGTGCCAGCAGCTCCCCCCACACTAGCGGGGAACATGAGCAGTTCTTC
clone_size: -; d_call: -; v_call: TRBV27; j_call: TRBJ2-6; cdr3_aa: CASRFTGSAGANVLTF; cdr3_nt: TGTGCCAGCAGGTTCACGGGGTCTGCTGGGGCCAACGTCCTGACTTTC
clone_size: -; d_call: -; v_call: TRBV6-5; j_call: TRBJ1-1; cdr3_aa: CASSHDPVNTEAFF; cdr3_nt: TGTGCCAGCAGTCATGATCCAGTGAACACTGAAGCTTTCTTT
clone_size: -; d_call: -; v_call: TRBV6-1; j_call: TRBJ2-2; cdr3_aa: CEAGSSGELFF; cdr3_nt: TGTGAGGCAGGGTCTTCCGGGGAGCTGTTTTTT
clone_size: -; d_call: TRBD2; v_call: TRBV5-6; j_call: TRBJ2-1; cdr3_aa: CASSYRTSGGSHEQFF; cdr3_nt: TGTGCCAGCAGCTACAGGACTAGCGGGGGGTCCCATGAGCAGTTCTTC
clone_size: few; d_call: -; v_call: TRBV5-1; j_call: TRBJ1-2; cdr3_aa: CASSGGNYGYTF; cdr3_nt: TGCGCCAGCAGCGGGGGGAACTATGGCTACACCTTC
clone_size: few; d_call: TRBD1; v_call: TRBV7-9; j_call: TRBJ1-2; cdr3_aa: CSSSVTGQGSWGYTF; cdr3_nt: TGTTCCAGCAGCGTAACGGGACAGGGTTCATGGGGCTACACCTTC
clone_size: few; d_call: -; v_call: TRBV10-3; j_call: TRBJ2-7; cdr3_aa: CASATTYEQYF; cdr3_nt: TGTGCCAGTGCGACAACCTACGAGCAGTACTTC
clone_size: -; d_call: TRBD1; v_call: TRBV5-1; j_call: TRBJ2-7; cdr3_aa: CASSLVSGTGNYEQYF; cdr3_nt: TGCGCCAGCAGCTTGGTTTCCGGGACAGGGAACTACGAGCAGTACTTC
clone_size: -; d_call: TRBD1; v_call: TRBV4-3; j_call: TRBJ2-1; cdr3_aa: CASSRWTGSYNEQFF; cdr3_nt: TGCGCCAGCAGCCGCTGGACAGGCTCCTACAATGAGCAGTTCTTC
clone_size: -; d_call: -; v_call: TRBV11-2; j_call: TRBJ2-2; cdr3_aa: CAYTGRANTGELFF; cdr3_nt: TGTGCCTACACCGGGCGGGCGAACACCGGGGAGCTGTTTTTT
clone_size: few; d_call: TRBD1; v_call: TRBV7-3; j_call: TRBJ1-1; cdr3_aa: CASSPGQGSPEAFF; cdr3_nt: TGTGCCAGCAGCCCTGGACAGGGAAGTCCTGAAGCTTTCTTT
clone_size: -; d_call: TRBD1; v_call: TRBV11-2; j_call: TRBJ2-7; cdr3_aa: CASSLARDRRRDEQYF; cdr3_nt: TGTGCCAGCAGCTTAGCCCGGGACAGGAGACGTGACGAGCAGTACTTC
clone_size: -; d_call: TRBD2; v_call: TRBV18; j_call: TRBJ2-1; cdr3_aa: CASSPINSGGAPYNEQFF; cdr3_nt: TGTGCCAGCTCACCAATTAACTCCGGGGGGGCCCCCTACAATGAGCAGTTCTTC
clone_size: few; d_call: -; v_call: TRBV4-1; j_call: TRBJ1-4; cdr3_aa: CASSQRTNEKLFF; cdr3_nt: TGCGCCAGCAGCCAGAGAACTAATGAAAAACTGTTTTTT
clone_size: -; d_call: TRBD1; v_call: TRBV27; j_call: TRBJ1-1; cdr3_aa: CASSRQGLVTFF; cdr3_nt: TGTGCCAGCAGTAGACAGGGTCTCGTAACTTTCTTT
clone_size: -; d_call: TRBD1; v_call: TRBV18; j_call: TRBJ1-4; cdr3_aa: CASSRGTALNEKLFF; cdr3_nt: TGTGCCAGCTCACGGGGGACAGCTCTTAATGAAAAACTGTTTTTT
clone_size: -; d_call: TRBD1; v_call: TRBV19; j_call: TRBJ1-2; cdr3_aa: CASSIRGQGLDIDGYTF; cdr3_nt: TGTGCCAGTAGTATCCGGGGACAGGGGTTGGATATAGATGGCTACACCTTC
clone_size: -; d_call: -; v_call: TRBV5-1; j_call: TRBJ1-3; cdr3_aa: CASSPTGSSGNTIYF; cdr3_nt: TGCGCCAGCAGCCCTACAGGGAGCTCTGGAAACACCATATATTTT
clone_size: -; d_call: -; v_call: TRBV9; j_call: TRBJ2-1; cdr3_aa: CASSVGLTYNEQFF; cdr3_nt: TGTGCCAGCAGCGTAGGTCTTACCTACAATGAGCAGTTCTTC
clone_size: -; d_call: -; v_call: TRBV6-1; j_call: TRBJ2-7; cdr3_aa: CASSEAGAGFSEQYF; cdr3_nt: TGTGCCAGCAGTGAAGCGGGGGCAGGGTTCAGCGAGCAGTACTTC
clone_size: -; d_call: TRBD1; v_call: TRBV10-3; j_call: TRBJ1-2; cdr3_aa: CAIKGLDREYGYTF; cdr3_nt: TGTGCCATCAAAGGGCTGGACAGGGAGTATGGCTACACCTTC
clone_size: -; d_call: -; v_call: TRBV4-2; j_call: TRBJ1-6; cdr3_aa: CASSQDHTDNSPLHF; cdr3_nt: TGTGCCAGCAGCCAAGACCACACCGATAATTCACCCCTCCACTTT
clone_size: -; d_call: -; v_call: TRBV12-5; j_call: TRBJ2-5; cdr3_aa: CASGPLSETQYF; cdr3_nt: TGTGCTAGTGGTCCCCTTTCGGAGACCCAGTACTTC
clone_size: -; d_call: TRBD1; v_call: TRBV27; j_call: TRBJ1-1; cdr3_aa: CASRPGTGGYNTEAFF; cdr3_nt: TGTGCCAGCAGACCCGGGACAGGGGGGTATAACACTGAAGCTTTCTTT
clone_size: -; d_call: -; v_call: TRBV28; j_call: TRBJ1-2; cdr3_aa: CASSLPDGYTF; cdr3_nt: TGTGCCAGCAGTTTACCGGATGGCTACACCTTC
clone_size: -; d_call: TRBD2; v_call: TRBV6-1; j_call: TRBJ2-7; cdr3_aa: CASSDSGGIPYEQYF; cdr3_nt: TGTGCCAGCAGTGATAGCGGGGGGATACCCTACGAGCAGTACTTC
clone_size: medium-sized; d_call: -; v_call: TRBV2; j_call: TRBJ1-1; cdr3_aa: CASSGDKMNTEAFF; cdr3_nt: TGTGCCAGCAGTGGGGACAAGATGAACACTGAAGCTTTCTTT
clone_size: -; d_call: TRBD1; v_call: TRBV7-9; j_call: TRBJ1-5; cdr3_aa: CASSSSPAGQGRQPQHF; cdr3_nt: TGTGCCAGCAGCTCATCCCCGGCAGGACAGGGGAGGCAGCCCCAGCATTTT
clone_size: -; d_call: TRBD2; v_call: TRBV30; j_call: TRBJ2-3; cdr3_aa: CAWSVAGVTDTQYF; cdr3_nt: TGTGCCTGGAGTGTAGCGGGAGTGACAGATACGCAGTATTTT
clone_size: few; d_call: TRBD1; v_call: TRBV15; j_call: TRBJ2-7; cdr3_aa: CATSGAGQGAYEQYF; cdr3_nt: TGTGCCACCAGCGGAGCGGGACAGGGGGCCTACGAGCAGTACTTC